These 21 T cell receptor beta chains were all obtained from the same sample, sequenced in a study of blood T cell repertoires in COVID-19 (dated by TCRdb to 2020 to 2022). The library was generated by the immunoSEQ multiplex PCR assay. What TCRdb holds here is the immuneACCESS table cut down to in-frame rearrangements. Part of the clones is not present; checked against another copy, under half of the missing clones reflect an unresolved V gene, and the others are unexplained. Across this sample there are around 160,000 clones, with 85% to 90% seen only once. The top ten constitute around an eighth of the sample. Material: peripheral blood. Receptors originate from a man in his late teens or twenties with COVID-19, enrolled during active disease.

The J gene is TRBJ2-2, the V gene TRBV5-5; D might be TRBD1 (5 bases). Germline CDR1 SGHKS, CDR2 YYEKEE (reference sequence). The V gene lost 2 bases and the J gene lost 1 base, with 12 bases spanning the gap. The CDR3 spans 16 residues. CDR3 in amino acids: CASSFSADKNTGELFF. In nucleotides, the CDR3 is TGTGCCAGCAGCTTTTCTGCGGACAAGAACACCGGGGAGCTGTTTTTT.

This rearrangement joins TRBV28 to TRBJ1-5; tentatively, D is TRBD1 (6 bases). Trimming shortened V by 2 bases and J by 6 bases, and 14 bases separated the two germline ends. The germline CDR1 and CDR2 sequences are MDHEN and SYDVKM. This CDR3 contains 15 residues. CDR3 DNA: TGTGCCAGCAGTTTAACAGGGAGGGTTCCTCAGCCCCAGCATTTT. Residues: CASSLTGRVPQPQHF.

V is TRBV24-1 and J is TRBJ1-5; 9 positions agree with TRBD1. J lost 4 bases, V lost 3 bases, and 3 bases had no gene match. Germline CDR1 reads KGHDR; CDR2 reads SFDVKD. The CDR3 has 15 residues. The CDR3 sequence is CATSDRTGDNQPQHF. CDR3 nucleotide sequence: TGTGCCACCAGTGATAGGACAGGGGATAATCAGCCCCAGCATTTT.

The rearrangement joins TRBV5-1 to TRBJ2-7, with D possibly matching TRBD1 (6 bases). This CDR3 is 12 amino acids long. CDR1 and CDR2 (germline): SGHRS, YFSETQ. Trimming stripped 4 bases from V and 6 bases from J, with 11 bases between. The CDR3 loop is CASSKSGAEQYF. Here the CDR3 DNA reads TGCGCCAGCAGCAAGTCAGGGGCCGAGCAGTACTTC.

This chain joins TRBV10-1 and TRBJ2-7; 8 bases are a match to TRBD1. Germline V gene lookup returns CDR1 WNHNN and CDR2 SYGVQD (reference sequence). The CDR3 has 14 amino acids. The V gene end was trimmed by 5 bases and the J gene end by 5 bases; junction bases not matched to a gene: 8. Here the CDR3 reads CASSPLMTGDEQYF. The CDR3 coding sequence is TGCGCCAGCAGTCCCCTAATGACAGGGGACGAGCAGTACTTC.

The chain's CDR3 is CAITSGRLYEQYF. DNA for the CDR3: TGTGCCATCACTAGCGGGAGGTTATACGAGCAGTACTTC. The chain joins TRBV10-3 to TRBJ2-7, with TRBD2 matching over 11 bases. CDR1 is ENHRY and CDR2 is SYGVKD in the germline V gene. Trimming at V came to 7 bases and at J to 4 bases, leaving 3 bases not matched to a gene. CDR3 length equals 13 residues.

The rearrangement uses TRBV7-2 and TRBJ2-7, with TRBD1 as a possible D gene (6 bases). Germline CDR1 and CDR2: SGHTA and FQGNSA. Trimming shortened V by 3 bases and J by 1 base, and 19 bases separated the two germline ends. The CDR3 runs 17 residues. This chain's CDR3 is CASSFKDSLQGSYEQYF. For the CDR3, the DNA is TGTGCCAGCAGCTTCAAGGACAGTCTTCAGGGATCCTACGAGCAGTACTTC.

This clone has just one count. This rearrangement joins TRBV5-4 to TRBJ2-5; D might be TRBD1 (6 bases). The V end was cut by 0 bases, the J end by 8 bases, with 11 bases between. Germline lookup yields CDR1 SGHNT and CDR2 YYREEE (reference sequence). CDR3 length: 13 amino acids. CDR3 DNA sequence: TGTGCCAGCAGCTTGGAACAGGGAAGAACCCAGTACTTC. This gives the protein CASSLEQGRTQYF.

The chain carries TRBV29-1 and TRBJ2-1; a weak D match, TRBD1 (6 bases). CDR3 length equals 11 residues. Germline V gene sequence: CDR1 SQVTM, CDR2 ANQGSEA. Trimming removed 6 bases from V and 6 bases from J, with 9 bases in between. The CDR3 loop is CSVNRANEQFF. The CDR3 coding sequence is TGCAGCGTCAACAGGGCCAATGAGCAGTTCTTC.

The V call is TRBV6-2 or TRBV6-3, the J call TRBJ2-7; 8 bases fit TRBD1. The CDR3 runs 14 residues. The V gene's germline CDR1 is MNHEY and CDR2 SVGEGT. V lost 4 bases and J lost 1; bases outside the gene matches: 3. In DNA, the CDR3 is TGTGCCAGCAGTTTACGGGACAGGTCCTACGAGCAGTACTTC. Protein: CASSLRDRSYEQYF.

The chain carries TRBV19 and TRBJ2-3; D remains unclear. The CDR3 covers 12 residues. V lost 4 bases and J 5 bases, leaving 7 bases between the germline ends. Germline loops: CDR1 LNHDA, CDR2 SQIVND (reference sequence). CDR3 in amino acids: CASSTLQDTQYF. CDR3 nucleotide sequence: TGTGCCAGTAGTACACTTCAAGATACGCAGTATTTT.

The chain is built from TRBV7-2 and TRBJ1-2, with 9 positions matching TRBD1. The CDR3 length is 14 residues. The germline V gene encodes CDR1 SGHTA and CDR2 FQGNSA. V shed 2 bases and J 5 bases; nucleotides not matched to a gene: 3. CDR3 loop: CASSLPGTGYGYTF. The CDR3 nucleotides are TGTGCCAGCAGCTTACCCGGGACAGGGTATGGCTACACCTTC.

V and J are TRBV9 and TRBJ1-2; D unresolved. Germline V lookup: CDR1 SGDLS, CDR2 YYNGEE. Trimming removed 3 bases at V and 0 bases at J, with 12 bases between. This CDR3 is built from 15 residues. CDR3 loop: CASSGFAESNYGYTF. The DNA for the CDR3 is TGTGCCAGCAGCGGGTTTGCGGAATCTAACTATGGCTACACCTTC.

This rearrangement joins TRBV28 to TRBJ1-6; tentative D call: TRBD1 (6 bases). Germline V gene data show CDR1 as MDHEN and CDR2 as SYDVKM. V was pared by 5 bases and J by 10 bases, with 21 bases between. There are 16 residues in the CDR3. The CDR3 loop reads CASSLLPGDEGSPLHF. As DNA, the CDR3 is TGTGCCAGCAGTCTACTACCAGGGGATGAGGGCTCACCCCTCCACTTT.

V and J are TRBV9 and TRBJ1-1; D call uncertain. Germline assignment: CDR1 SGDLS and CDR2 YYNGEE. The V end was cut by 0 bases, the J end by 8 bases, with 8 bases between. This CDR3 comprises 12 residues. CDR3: CASSVDPGEAFF. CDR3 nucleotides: TGTGCCAGCAGCGTAGATCCGGGAGAAGCTTTCTTT.

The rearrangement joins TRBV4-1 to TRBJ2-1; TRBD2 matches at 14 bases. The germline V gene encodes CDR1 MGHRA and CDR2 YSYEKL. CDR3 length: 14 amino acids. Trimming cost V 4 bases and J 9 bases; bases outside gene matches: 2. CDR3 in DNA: TGCGCCAGCAGCCCGGGACTAGCGGGAGTTGAGCAGTTCTTC. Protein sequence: CASSPGLAGVEQFF.

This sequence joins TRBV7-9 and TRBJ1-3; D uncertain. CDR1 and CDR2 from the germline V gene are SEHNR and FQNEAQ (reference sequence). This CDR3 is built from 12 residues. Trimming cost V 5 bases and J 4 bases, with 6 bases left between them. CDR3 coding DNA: TGTGCCAGCAGCCCGGGGGGAAACACCATATATTTT. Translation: CASSPGGNTIYF.

The CDR3 reads CASSLGSGELFF. CDR3 bases: TGTGCCAGCAGCCTTGGTAGCGGGGAGCTGTTTTTT. J is TRBJ2-2 and V is TRBV27; D gene uncertain. In germline, CDR1 is MNHEY, CDR2 SMNVEV (reference sequence). This CDR3 spans 12 amino acids. V gave up 6 bases and J gave up 7 bases, with 9 bases separating them.

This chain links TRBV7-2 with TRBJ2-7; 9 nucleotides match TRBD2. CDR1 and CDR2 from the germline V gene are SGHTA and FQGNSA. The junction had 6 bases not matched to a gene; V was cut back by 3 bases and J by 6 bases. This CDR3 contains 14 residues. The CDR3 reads CASSFIAGELEQYF. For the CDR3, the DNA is TGTGCCAGCAGCTTCATAGCGGGAGAACTCGAGCAGTACTTC. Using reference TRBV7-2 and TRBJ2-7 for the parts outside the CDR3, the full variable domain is GAGVSQSPSNKVTEKGKDVELRCDPISGHTALYWYRQSLGQGLEFLIYFQGNSAPDKSGLPSDRFSAERTGGSVSTLTIQRTQQEDSAVYLCASSFIAGELEQYFGPGTRLTVT.

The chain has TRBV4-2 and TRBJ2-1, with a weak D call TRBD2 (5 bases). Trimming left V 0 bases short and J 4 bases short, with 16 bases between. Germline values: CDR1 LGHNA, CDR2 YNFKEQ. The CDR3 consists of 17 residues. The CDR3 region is CASSQEEGSSVYNEQFF. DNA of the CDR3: TGTGCCAGCAGCCAAGAAGAGGGTAGCTCCGTTTACAATGAGCAGTTCTTC.

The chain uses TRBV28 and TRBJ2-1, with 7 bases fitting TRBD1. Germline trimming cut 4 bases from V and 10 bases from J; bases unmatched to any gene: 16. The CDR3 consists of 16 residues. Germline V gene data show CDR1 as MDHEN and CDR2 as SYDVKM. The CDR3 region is CASSSPGQLGQKEQFF. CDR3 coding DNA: TGTGCCAGCAGTTCACCGGGACAGCTCGGTCAAAAGGAGCAGTTCTTC.